Included here is one T cell receptor (beta chain) sequence, with context. Profiling relied on immunoSEQ multiplex PCR, and the TCRdb table lists in-frame clones only, not all of them. The table lists tens of thousands of clones, about 77% of them singletons. Germline CDR1 MGHRA, CDR2 YSYEKL. This CDR3 is built from 14 residues. The V and J ends lost 0 bases and 2 bases respectively, with 7 bases between them. Time point described: cycle 4 day 1 (C4D1), after less than 7 weeks of nivolumab. Each and every patient relapsed after autologous stem cell transplantation, and patients got differing brentuximab vedotin exposure. The sample is drawn from a study of PD-1 blockade in classical Hodgkin lymphoma.

The sequencing here drew on peripheral blood mononuclear cells (PBMCs), taken before the fourth cycle of nivolumab. This sequence joins TRBV4-1 and TRBJ1-1; tentatively, D is TRBD1 (5 bases). The sequence derives from a human donor with classical Hodgkin lymphoma. The CDR3 reads CASSQDGGNTEAFF. CDR3 DNA: TGCGCCAGCAGCCAAGATGGGGGAAACACTGAAGCTTTCTTT.